The sequence of this T cell receptor beta chain was determined in a study of blood T cell repertoires in COVID-19 (dated by TCRdb to about 2020). Study-level background: The collaborator samples originated in the United States, Italy and Spain and spanned the acute and convalescent phases of COVID-19. The material from the prospective study consisted of cDNA or gDNA derived from T cells, B-cell-depleted T cells, or PBMCs. The dataset comprised deeply sampled blood TCRbeta repertoires from subjects exposed to, actively infected with, or recovered from COVID-19. The repertoires were made available in a free public database intended to serve as a resource for research on the immune response to SARS-CoV-2. The samples were drawn from two sources: the first 160 participants of the ongoing ImmuneRACE study, and fewer than 1,500 subjects contributed by 6 global collaborators. Sample metadata almost always included a de-identified subject ID, COVID-19 status, age in years and sex. Where HLA class I and class II types were available, the types were taken from metadata supplied by the sample provider, not from assay-based typing.

The germline V gene (reference sequence) sets CDR1 to LGHDT and CDR2 to YNNKEL. At the junction V is shortened by 5 bases and J by 2 bases; bases outside the gene matches: 10. The CDR3 numbers 17 residues from cysteine through phenylalanine. Of all the DNA, just the CDR3 is kept, 51 bases in frame from base 1. At one collaborating source in Seattle, patients were enrolled during active infection and were followed longitudinally through the course of disease. Each collaborating institution followed its own protocols to collect whole blood in K2EDTA tubes. For TCRbeta analysis, collaborators shipped samples in one of three forms: frozen whole blood, isolated PBMCs, or DNA extracted from either of those sample types. Study-wide findings and limitations: The amount of clinical and demographic metadata varied by source and participant and was provided uncurated.

With respect to this clone: Its antigen is currently not known. Per-nucleotide qualities are absent, and no much larger clonotype sits a single base away.

TCRbeta CDR3 regions were amplified from genomic DNA by means of the immunoSEQ Assay, a bias-controlled multiplex PCR. The paper's processing steps were these. The number of nucleated cells in each sample was estimated from the amplification of reference gene primers within the assay. Sequence reads were collapsed and filtered to measure the absolute abundance of every unique TCRbeta CDR3 rearrangement. For each sample, productive Simpson clonality was calculated as the square root of Simpson's diversity index over productive rearrangements. The table comes from immuneACCESS by way of TCRdb, which keeps in-frame sequences with V and J called. Part of the clones is missing from these tables; in studies checked, under half for an unresolved V gene and the rest for unknown reasons. V and J calls and clone size are copied from that table; D and trimming were computed from the DNA. Recorded for this sample are approximately 200,000 clones; around 80% of them occurred a single time. The ten largest clonotypes hold approximately 10% of the sample.

The TCR originated in a woman of 80 years or more with COVID-19, enrolled during active disease. Input material: peripheral blood. The rearranged segments are TRBV3-1 (or the pseudogene TRBV3-2) and TRBJ2-1, and 9 junctional nucleotides match TRBD2. This receptor has the CDR3 CASSGSPTSGAYNEQFF. The sequence in DNA is TGTGCCAGCAGCGGCAGTCCGACTAGCGGAGCCTACAATGAGCAGTTCTTC.